This T cell receptor beta chain originates from a study of blood T cells in healthy people across ages (dated by TCRdb to 2015 to 2017). Background for the entire study: Template switching captured roughly one uniquely barcoded TCR beta cDNA molecule per two T cells in model experiments. Donors were grouped into four age groups: young (average roughly 17 years), middle-aged (39), aged (approximately 67) and long-lived (about 82). The study measured age-related changes in TCR beta repertoire diversity using deep sequencing normalized with unique cDNA molecular identifiers. Two additional independent replicas of 1 million unique cDNA reads from the same blood draw were analyzed for two donors (one aged 18 to 30 and one aged 80 or older). To avoid experimental bias, donors of different ages were randomly spread across the sequencing lanes. What the research found in general, with its limitations: The percentage of naive T cells measured by flow cytometry correlated strongly with observed TCR beta diversity. Observed TCR beta diversity per million T cells fell roughly linearly with age, and a significant reduction was already apparent by age about 38. Since profiling was done on bulk unsorted PBMCs, naive and antigen-experienced compartments could not be conclusively compared. Estimates of total diversity based on one million sequenced T cells were considered lower bounds and underestimates. Donor CMV infection status was unknown, potentially confounding age-related changes in expanded clonotypes. Compared with the aged group, the long-lived group had more naive CD4+ T cells, fewer expanded clones and increased TCR diversity, suggesting age selection.

Libraries were prepared through 5' RACE. The run used an Illumina HiSeq 2500. A second roughly 7 to 12 cycle PCR used a sample-barcoded 5' primer and a J-beta primer mix. A unique molecular identifier was introduced onto each TCR beta cDNA molecule by a template-switch 5' adaptor carrying 12 random nucleotides. Each sample yielded at least 3 million CDR3-containing paired-end reads. All of the RNA was converted into first-strand cDNA using the Mint cDNA synthesis kit, with a TRBC-specific oligonucleotide serving as the primer. All cDNA was treated with uracil-DNA glycosylase and then went through a first 18-cycle PCR with the universal primers M1SS and BC2_uni_R. For the original study's pipeline: Each sample was normalized by randomly selecting 1 million high-quality reads, each carrying a distinct molecular identifier. Instead of being binned into consensus sequences, reads that shared molecular identifiers were thrown out. MiTCR, set to a Q25 quality threshold and the strictest error-elimination algorithm, was used for CDR3 identification, clonotype clustering and error correction. Lower-bound total TCR beta diversity was estimated with a nonparametric unseen species model using Euler transformation. Through fastp at Q25 and MiXCR, TCRdb rebuilt clones from the public reads, retaining in-frame beta chains. Each CDR3 protein gets just one entry, which takes the most common genes and DNA from the rows behind it. The authors' filters were not applied to this entry. Present in this sample are hundreds of thousands of distinct CDR3 sequences, around 50% of which were seen just once. The ten largest clones take up about 13% of the sample.

The approximately 41 donors, aged about 6 to 95 years, were systemically healthy Caucasian individuals from Russia. Each donor gave around 9.5 milliliters of peripheral blood, collected into EDTA-treated Vacutainer tubes. Ficoll-Paque density-gradient centrifugation was used to isolate PBMCs, with at least 6 million per sample. Total RNA, at least 5 micrograms per sample, was extracted from PBMCs with Trizol reagent. The percentages of naive CD45RAhigh/CD27high T cells were determined by flow cytometry on a PBMC aliquot from every donor. The CDR3 spans 14 residues, from the cysteine through the phenylalanine. Only the CDR3 DNA stays, 42 bases, in frame from base 1. From a lookup of the germline V gene, CDR1 and CDR2 are MNHEY and SVGAGI. The junction carries 11 bases between V and J, which are trimmed by 2 bases and 5 bases respectively. Concerning this clonotype: Its antigen specificity is not known. Base quality data are lacking; no much larger clone is found one base away.

The sequenced sample was blood. This clonotype was sampled from a woman of 80 years or more in good health. The rearranged segments are TRBV6-5 and TRBJ2-3; a tentative D match to TRBD2 spans 6 bases. Here the CDR3 is given as CASSYRTGEDTQYF. Here is the DNA: TGTGCCAGCAGTTACCGGACGGGGGAAGATACGCAGTATTTT.